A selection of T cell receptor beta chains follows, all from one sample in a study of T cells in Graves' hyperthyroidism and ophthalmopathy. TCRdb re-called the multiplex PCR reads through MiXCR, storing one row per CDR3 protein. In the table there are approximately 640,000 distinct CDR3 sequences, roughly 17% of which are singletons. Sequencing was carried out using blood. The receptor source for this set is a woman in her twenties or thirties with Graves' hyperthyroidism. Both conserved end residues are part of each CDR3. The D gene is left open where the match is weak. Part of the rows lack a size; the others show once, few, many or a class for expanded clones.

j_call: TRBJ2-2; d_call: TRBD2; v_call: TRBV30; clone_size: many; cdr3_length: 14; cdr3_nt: TGTGCCATGATTGGCGGGAGGGCCACCGGGGAGCTGTTTTTT; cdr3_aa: CAMIGGRATGELFF
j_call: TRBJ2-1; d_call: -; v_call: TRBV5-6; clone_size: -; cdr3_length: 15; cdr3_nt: TGTGCCAGCAGCCTCAACTGGGCTGCCTACAATGAGCAGTTCTTC; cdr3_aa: CASSLNWAAYNEQFF
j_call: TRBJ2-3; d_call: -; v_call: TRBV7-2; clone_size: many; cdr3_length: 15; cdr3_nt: TGTGCCAGCAGCTTAGGGGGCTCTTTGGTCGATACGCAGTATTTT; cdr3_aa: CASSLGGSLVDTQYF
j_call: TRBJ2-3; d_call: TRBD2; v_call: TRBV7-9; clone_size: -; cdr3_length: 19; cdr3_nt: TGTGCCAGCAGCGATAATAAAAGGACTAGCGGGAGTATAACAGATACGCAGTATTTT; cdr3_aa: CASSDNKRTSGSITDTQYF
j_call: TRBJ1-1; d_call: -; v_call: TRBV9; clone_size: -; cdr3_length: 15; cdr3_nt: TGTGCCAGCAGCGTACCATCGGGACAGAACACTGAAGCTTTCTTT; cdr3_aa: CASSVPSGQNTEAFF
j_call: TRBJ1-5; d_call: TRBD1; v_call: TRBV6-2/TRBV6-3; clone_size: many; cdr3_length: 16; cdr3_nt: TGTGCCAGCAACCTACGGGGGACAGGGCCTAATCAGCCCCAGCATTTT; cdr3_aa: CASNLRGTGPNQPQHF
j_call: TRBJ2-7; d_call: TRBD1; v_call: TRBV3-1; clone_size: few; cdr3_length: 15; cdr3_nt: TGTGCCAGCAGCCCAGGGACAGGGGGCGTGGACGAGCAGTACTTC; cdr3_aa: CASSPGTGGVDEQYF
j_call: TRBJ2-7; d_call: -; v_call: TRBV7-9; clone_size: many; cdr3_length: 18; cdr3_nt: TGTGCCAGCAGCTTCGATCGGACTATTCCTGAAAGCTCCTACGAGCAGTACTTC; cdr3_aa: CASSFDRTIPESSYEQYF
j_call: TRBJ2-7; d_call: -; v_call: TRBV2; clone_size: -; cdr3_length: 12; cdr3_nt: TGTGCCAGCAGTGTCGCGGGAAGGGAGCAGTACTTC; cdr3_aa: CASSVAGREQYF
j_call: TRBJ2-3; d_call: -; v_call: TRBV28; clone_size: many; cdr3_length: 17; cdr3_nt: TGTGCCAGCAGTTTATGGGCGGAGCGTGGCCCCACAGATACGCAGTATTTT; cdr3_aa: CASSLWAERGPTDTQYF
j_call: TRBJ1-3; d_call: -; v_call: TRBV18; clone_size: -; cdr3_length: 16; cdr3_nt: TGTGCCAGCTCACCGAGGGGTCAGGAGTCGGGAAACACCATATATTTT; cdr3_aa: CASSPRGQESGNTIYF
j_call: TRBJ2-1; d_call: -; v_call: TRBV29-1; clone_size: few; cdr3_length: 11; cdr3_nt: TGCAGCGTGATAGAGTACAATGAGCAGTTCTTC; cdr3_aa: CSVIEYNEQFF
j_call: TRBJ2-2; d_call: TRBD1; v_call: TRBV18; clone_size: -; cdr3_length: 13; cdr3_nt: TGTGCCAGCTCAACAGGGGGTTCCGGGGAGCTGTTTTTT; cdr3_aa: CASSTGGSGELFF
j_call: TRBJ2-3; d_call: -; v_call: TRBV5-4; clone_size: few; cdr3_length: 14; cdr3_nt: TGTGCCAGCAGCTTGGGTCGTCTCACAGATACGCAGTATTTT; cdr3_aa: CASSLGRLTDTQYF
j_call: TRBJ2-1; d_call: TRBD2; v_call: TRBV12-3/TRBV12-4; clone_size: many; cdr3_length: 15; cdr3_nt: TGTGCCAGCAGTCATGGACTAGCGATTGGGAATGAGCAGTTCTTC; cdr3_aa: CASSHGLAIGNEQFF
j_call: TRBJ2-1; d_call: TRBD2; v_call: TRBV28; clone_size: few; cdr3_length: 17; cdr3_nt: TGTGCCAGCAGCCCTTCCGGACTAGCGAGCTCCTACAATGAGCAGTTCTTC; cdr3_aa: CASSPSGLASSYNEQFF
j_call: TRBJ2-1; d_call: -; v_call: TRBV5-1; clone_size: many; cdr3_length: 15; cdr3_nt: TGCGCCAGTACTAACAAGGACCTCTCCTACAATGAGCAGTTCTTC; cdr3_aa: CASTNKDLSYNEQFF
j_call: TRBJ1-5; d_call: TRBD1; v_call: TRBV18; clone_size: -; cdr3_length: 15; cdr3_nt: TGTGCCAGCTCACCAGGACAGGGCGAGAGGCAGCCCCAGCATTTT; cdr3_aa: CASSPGQGERQPQHF
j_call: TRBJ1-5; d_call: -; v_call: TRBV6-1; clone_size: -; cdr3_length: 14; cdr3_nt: TGTGCCAGCAGTCCAGCAAATAGCAATCAGCCCCAGCATTTT; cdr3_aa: CASSPANSNQPQHF
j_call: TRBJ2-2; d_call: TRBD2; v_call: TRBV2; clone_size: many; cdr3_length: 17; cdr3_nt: TGTGCCAGCAGTGAAATTGGCTTGGCGGGAGGTGCCGGGGAGCTGTTTTTT; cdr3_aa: CASSEIGLAGGAGELFF
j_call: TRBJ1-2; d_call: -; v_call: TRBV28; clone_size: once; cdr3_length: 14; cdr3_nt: TGTGCCAGCAGTTTGCAAATAGCTAACTATGGCTACACCTTC; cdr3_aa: CASSLQIANYGYTF
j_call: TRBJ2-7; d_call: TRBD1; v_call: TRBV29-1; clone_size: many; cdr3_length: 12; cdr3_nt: TGCAGCGGTGCCGGGACAGGAGACGAGCAGTACTTC; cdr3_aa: CSGAGTGDEQYF
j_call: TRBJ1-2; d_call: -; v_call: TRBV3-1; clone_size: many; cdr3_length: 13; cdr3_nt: TGTGCCAGCAGCCCGCTGGAGTCCTATGGCTACACCTTC; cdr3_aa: CASSPLESYGYTF
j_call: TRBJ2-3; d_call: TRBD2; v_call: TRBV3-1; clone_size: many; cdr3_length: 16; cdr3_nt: TGTGCCAGCAGCCAAGACGGGGGGGGCGTTCTCAATACGCAGTATTTT; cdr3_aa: CASSQDGGGVLNTQYF
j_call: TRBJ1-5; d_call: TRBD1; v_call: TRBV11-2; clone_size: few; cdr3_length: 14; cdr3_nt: TGTGCCAGCAGCCGGACAGGGTCGGGTCAGCCCCAGCATTTT; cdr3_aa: CASSRTGSGQPQHF
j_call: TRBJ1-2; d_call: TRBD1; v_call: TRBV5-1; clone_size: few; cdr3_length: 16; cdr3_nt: TGCGCCAGCCCCCTCCGGGACAGGGTGGGTTGGAATGGCTACACCTTC; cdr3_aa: CASPLRDRVGWNGYTF
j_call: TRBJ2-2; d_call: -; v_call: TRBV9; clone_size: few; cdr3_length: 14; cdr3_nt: TGTGCCAGCAGGCCGGGAGTTGAGACCGGGGAGCTGTTTTTT; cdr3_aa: CASRPGVETGELFF
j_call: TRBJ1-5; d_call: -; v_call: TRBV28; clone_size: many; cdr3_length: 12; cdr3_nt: TGTGCCAGCAGTGACAGAGTCCAGCCCCAGCATTTT; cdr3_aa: CASSDRVQPQHF
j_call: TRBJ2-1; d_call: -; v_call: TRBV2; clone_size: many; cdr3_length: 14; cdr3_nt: TGTGCCAGCAAGATGCGTGGGGACTACAATGAGCAGTTCTTC; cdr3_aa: CASKMRGDYNEQFF
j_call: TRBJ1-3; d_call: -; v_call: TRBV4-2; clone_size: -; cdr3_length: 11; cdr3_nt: TGTGCCAGCAGCCAACCGGGCCCCATATATTTT; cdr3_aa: CASSQPGPIYF
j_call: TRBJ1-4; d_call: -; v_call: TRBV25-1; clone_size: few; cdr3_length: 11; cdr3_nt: TGTGCCAGCAGTGAATATAAAAAACTGTTTTTT; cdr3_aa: CASSEYKKLFF
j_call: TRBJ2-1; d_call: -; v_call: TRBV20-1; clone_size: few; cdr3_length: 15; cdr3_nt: TGCAGTGCTGACTCAGGTCTAGCGACTTTGAATGAGCAGTTCTTC; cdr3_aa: CSADSGLATLNEQFF
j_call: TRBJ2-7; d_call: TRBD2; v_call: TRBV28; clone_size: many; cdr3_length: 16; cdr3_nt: TGTGCCAGCAGTTTCCACTGGACTAGCGGCACCTACGAGCAGTACTTC; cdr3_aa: CASSFHWTSGTYEQYF
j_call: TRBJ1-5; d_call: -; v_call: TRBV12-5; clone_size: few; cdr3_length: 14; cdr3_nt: TGTGCTAGTGGTTTCTATATTGGGGGTCAGCCCCAGCATTTT; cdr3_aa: CASGFYIGGQPQHF
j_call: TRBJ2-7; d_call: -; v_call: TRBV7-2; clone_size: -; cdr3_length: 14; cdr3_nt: TGTGCCAGCAGCTTAGTCCGAGACGCCTACGAGCAGTACTTC; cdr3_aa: CASSLVRDAYEQYF
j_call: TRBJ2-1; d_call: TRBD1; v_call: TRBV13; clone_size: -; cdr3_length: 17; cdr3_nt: TGTGCCAGCAGCTTATCCTTTGACAGGGTGAGATACAATGAGCAGTTCTTC; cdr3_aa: CASSLSFDRVRYNEQFF
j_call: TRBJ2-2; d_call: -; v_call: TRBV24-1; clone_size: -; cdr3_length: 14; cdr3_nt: TGTGCCAGCAGTGCGACAGGCCCCACCGGGGAGCTGTTTTTT; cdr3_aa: CASSATGPTGELFF
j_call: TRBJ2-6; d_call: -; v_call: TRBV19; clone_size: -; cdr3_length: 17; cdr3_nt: TGTGCCAGTAGGAGGGAAGCGTCTAGCTCTGGGGCCAACGTCCTGACTTTC; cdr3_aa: CASRREASSSGANVLTF
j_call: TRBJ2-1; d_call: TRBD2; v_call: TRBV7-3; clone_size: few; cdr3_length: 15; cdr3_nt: TGTGCCAGCAAGCTGGGTCTAGCGGGAAACAATGAGCAGTTCTTC; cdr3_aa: CASKLGLAGNNEQFF
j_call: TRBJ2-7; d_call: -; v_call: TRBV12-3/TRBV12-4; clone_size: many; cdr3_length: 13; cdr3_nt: TGTGCCAGCAGTCAATTTTGGGGTCACGAGCAGTACTTC; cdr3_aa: CASSQFWGHEQYF
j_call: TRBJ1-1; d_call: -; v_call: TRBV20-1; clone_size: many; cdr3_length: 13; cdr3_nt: TGCAGTGCTAGAGCGAAGGGGAACACTGAAGCTTTCTTT; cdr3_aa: CSARAKGNTEAFF
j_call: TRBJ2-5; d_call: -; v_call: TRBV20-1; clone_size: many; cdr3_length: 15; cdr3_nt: TGCAGTGCTAGAGATGACGGCGGGCCGGAAGAGACCCAGTACTTC; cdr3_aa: CSARDDGGPEETQYF
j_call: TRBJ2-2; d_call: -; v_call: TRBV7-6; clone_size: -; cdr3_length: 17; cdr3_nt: TGTGCCAGCAGCCCTCGTGGCGGCGAACTTAAAACCGGGGAGCTGTTTTTT; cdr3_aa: CASSPRGGELKTGELFF
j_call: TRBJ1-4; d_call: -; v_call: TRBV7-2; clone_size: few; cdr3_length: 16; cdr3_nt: TGTGCCAGCAGCTTAGGCTTCTTAGGGGGGGGTGAAAAACTGTTTTTT; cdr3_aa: CASSLGFLGGGEKLFF
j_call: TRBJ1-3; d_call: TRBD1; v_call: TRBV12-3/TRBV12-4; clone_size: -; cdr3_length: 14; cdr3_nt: TGTGCCACCCTCCGACAGGGCTCTGGAAACACCATATATTTT; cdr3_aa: CATLRQGSGNTIYF
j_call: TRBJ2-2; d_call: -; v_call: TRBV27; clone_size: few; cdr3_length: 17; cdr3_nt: TGTGCCAGCAGTTTTTACTCCATGCAGGGGCTCACCGGGGAGCTGCTTTTT; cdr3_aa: CASSFYSMQGLTGELLF
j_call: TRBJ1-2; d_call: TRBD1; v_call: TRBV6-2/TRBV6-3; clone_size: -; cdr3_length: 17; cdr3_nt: TGTGCCAGCAGCTTGGACAGGGAACCCTCCTCTAACTATGGCTACACCTTC; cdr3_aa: CASSLDREPSSNYGYTF
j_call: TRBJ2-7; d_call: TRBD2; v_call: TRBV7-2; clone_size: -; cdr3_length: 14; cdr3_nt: TGTGCCAGCAGCTTAGTAGCGGGGGTCTACGAGCAGTACTTC; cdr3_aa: CASSLVAGVYEQYF